A selection of T cell receptor beta chains follows, all from one sample in a study of T cell responses to AZD1222 COVID-19 vaccine. Only in-frame clones appear in the TCRdb table, and some are missing; sequencing was by immunoSEQ multiplex PCR. The sample lists some 25,000 clones, 86% seen once, with 7.8% in the top ten. The source material was peripheral blood, sampled 28 days after the second AZD1222 dose. These receptors originate from an adult who received the AZD1222 COVID-19 vaccine. Each CDR3 is given with its conserved first and last residue. The D gene is left open where the match is weak. Where a row states a size, it is once, few, many or the class of an expanded clone; other rows omit it.

size	D	V	J	CDR3	DNA
-	TRBD2	TRBV27	TRBJ2-7	CASSQMGGGAFEQYF	TGTGCCAGCAGCCAAATGGGCGGGGGGGCTTTCGAGCAGTACTTC
-	-	TRBV5-4	TRBJ1-2	CASSLGGANYGYTF	TGTGCCAGCAGCTTGGGAGGTGCTAACTATGGCTACACCTTC
once	-	TRBV3-1/TRBV3-2	TRBJ1-1	CASRRTEVAEAFF	TGTGCCAGCAGACGGACAGAAGTTGCTGAAGCTTTCTTT
-	-	TRBV5-1	TRBJ1-6	CASSLDSGRGSPLHF	TGCGCCAGCAGCTTGGACTCCGGACGGGGTTCACCCCTCCACTTT
-	-	TRBV18	TRBJ1-3	CASSPRVGRFSGNTIYF	TGTGCCAGCTCACCACGGGTGGGACGGTTCTCTGGAAACACCATATATTTT
once	-	TRBV5-1	TRBJ2-3	CASSLVQGPHDTQYF	TGCGCCAGCAGCTTGGTTCAGGGGCCTCACGATACGCAGTATTTT
-	-	TRBV11-2	TRBJ1-6	CASSSGWSPLHF	TGTGCCAGCAGCTCAGGGTGGTCACCCCTCCACTTT
-	TRBD2	TRBV5-6	TRBJ2-2	CASSLWRTSSGELFF	TGTGCCAGCAGCTTGTGGCGGACTAGCTCCGGGGAGCTGTTTTTT
-	-	TRBV5-1	TRBJ2-1	CASSLGSGNEQFF	TGCGCCAGCAGCTTGGGGAGCGGCAATGAGCAGTTCTTC
-	-	TRBV7-2	TRBJ1-3	CASSNAGGPGNTIYF	TGTGCCAGCAGCAATGCGGGGGGCCCTGGAAACACCATATATTTT
-	TRBD2	TRBV20-1	TRBJ2-2	CSASAAGTTTGELFF	TGCAGTGCTAGTGCTGCTGGGACTACAACCGGGGAGCTGTTTTTT
once	-	TRBV19	TRBJ1-2	CASSIEDYGYTF	TGTGCCAGTAGTATAGAGGACTATGGCTACACCTTC
-	-	TRBV27	TRBJ2-7	CASSPDSRSLYEQYF	TGTGCCAGCAGTCCGGACAGCCGGTCGCTCTACGAGCAGTACTTC
-	TRBD1	TRBV2	TRBJ2-1	CASSPYGQGGDEQFF	TGTGCCAGCAGCCCTTACGGACAGGGCGGCGATGAGCAGTTCTTC
-	-	TRBV6-6	TRBJ1-6	CASSYLTGYNSPLHF	TGTGCCAGCAGTTACTTGACAGGCTATAATTCACCCCTCCACTTT
-	-	TRBV12-3/TRBV12-4	TRBJ1-1	CASSLLAETEAFF	TGTGCCAGCAGTTTACTGGCCGAGACTGAAGCTTTCTTT
-	-	TRBV21-1	TRBJ1-2	CASSKGARGVSGYTF	TGTGCCAGCAGCAAAGGGGCCAGGGGCGTTAGTGGCTACACCTTC
-	-	TRBV7-3	TRBJ2-2	CASSSGLNGELFF	TGTGCCAGCAGCTCCGGTCTAAACGGGGAGCTGTTTTTT
-	-	TRBV12-3/TRBV12-4	TRBJ2-3	CASSFALTDTQYF	TGTGCCAGCAGCTTCGCCCTCACAGATACGCAGTATTTT
few	-	TRBV2	TRBJ1-1	CASGGGREAFF	TGTGCCAGCGGTGGGGGCAGAGAAGCTTTCTTT
few	-	TRBV19	TRBJ1-4	CASSPGLRTEKLFF	TGTGCCAGTAGCCCAGGGTTACGAACGGAAAAACTGTTTTTT
-	-	TRBV5-1	TRBJ1-1	CASSLGGTGSEAFF	TGCGCCAGCAGCTTGGGGGGCACAGGTTCTGAAGCTTTCTTT
-	TRBD1	TRBV6-5	TRBJ1-2	CASSRGQGYGYTF	TGTGCCAGCAGCCGCGGACAGGGCTATGGCTACACCTTC
-	-	TRBV18	TRBJ2-5	CASSPPTGQETQYF	TGTGCCAGCTCACCCCCGACGGGCCAAGAGACCCAGTACTTC
-	TRBD1	TRBV3-1/TRBV3-2	TRBJ1-2	CASSQPTGLFGYTF	TGTGCCAGCAGCCAACCGACAGGGTTATTTGGCTACACCTTC
-	TRBD2	TRBV7-9	TRBJ2-5	CASSLGLAGLETQYF	TGTGCCAGCAGCTTAGGACTAGCGGGGCTAGAGACCCAGTACTTC
-	TRBD1	TRBV18	TRBJ1-1	CASSRTGDTEAFF	TGTGCCAGCTCCCGGACAGGGGACACTGAAGCTTTCTTT
-	-	TRBV7-2	TRBJ2-5	CASSLYSPGQETQYF	TGTGCCAGCAGCTTATACTCCCCCGGGCAAGAGACCCAGTACTTC